The sequence of this TCR beta chain was determined in a study of OX40 agonist ivuxolimab in advanced cancers. On the study more broadly: With ivuxolimab, an agonistic anti-OX40 (CD134) antibody, patients were treated. Partial responses occurred in three patients (one hepatocellular carcinoma, two cutaneous melanoma). Study results and caveats: There were, on average, more expanded clones in CD8+ T cells than in CD4+.

The CDR3 has 15 residues. The germline V and J ends were trimmed by 5 bases and 4 bases, with 17 bases remaining between them. Germline lookup yields CDR1 MNHEY and CDR2 SMNVEV (reference sequence). Comments on this clone: Its matching antigen is unknown.

Clones were sequenced by immunoSEQ multiplex PCR, and TCRdb holds only the in-frame ones, with some missing. The table lists more than 90,000 clones, approximately 80% of them singletons, with around 5.9% in the top ten. The sequence derives from an adult with an advanced solid tumor such as melanoma, head and neck, liver or kidney cancer. This chain joins TRBV27 and TRBJ1-1; D is perhaps TRBD1 (5 bases). This specimen was CD4+ or CD8+ T cells sorted from blood, taken in a trial of the OX40 agonist ivuxolimab. CDR3 in DNA: TGTGCCAGCAGTCCCCCCGAGGCAGGGAGCACTGAAGCTTTCTTT. Protein product: CASSPPEAGSTEAFF.